This entry concerns a single T cell receptor (beta chain). Its antigen is not identified. The sample belongs to a study of cytomegalovirus exposure and HLA in healthy donors. Findings of the study overall: Overall, about 160 TCR beta chains were annotated as cytomegalovirus-associated. Later analysis reportedly placed an Asian-associated ancestry cluster below the approximately 730-donor mean in N-insertions. At a 0.05 false discovery rate, a later analysis found roughly 17,000 TCR beta sequences to be associated with HLA alleles. It was confirmed in vitro that three of the CMV-associated chains were specific for CMV antigens.

CDR1 is MNHEY, CDR2 SMNVEV, per germline (reference sequence). The ends were cut back, 6 bases at V and 1 base at J, with 9 bases in the middle. The length of the CDR3 is 13 residues. The study ran its PCR with 60 Vbeta and 13 Jbeta primers. Libraries were prepared by immunoSEQ multiplex PCR; TCRdb keeps only in-frame clonotypes and omits some of them. The sample lists roughly 93,000 clones; around three quarters were seen once. The chain couples TRBV27 to TRBJ1-1; possible D gene TRBD1, 6 bases. The sequenced sample was PBMCs. This TCR was sampled from a human donor in good health. The CDR3, as DNA: TGTGCCAGCAGCCTGACAGGGAACACTGAAGCTTTCTTT. It is translated as CASSLTGNTEAFF.